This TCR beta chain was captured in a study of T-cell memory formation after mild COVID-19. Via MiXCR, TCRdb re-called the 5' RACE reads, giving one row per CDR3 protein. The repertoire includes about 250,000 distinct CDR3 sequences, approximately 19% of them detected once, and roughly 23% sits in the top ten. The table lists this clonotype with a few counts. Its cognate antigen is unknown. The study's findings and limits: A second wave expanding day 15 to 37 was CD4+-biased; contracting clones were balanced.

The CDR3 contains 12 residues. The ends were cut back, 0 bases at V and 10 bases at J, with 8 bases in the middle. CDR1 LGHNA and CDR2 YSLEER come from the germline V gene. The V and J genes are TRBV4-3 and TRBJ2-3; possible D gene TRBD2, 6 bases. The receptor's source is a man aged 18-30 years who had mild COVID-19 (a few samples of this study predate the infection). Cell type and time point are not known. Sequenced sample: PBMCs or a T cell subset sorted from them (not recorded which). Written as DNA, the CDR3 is TGCGCCAGCAGCCAAGAATGGGGGGCGCAGTATTTT. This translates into CASSQEWGAQYF.